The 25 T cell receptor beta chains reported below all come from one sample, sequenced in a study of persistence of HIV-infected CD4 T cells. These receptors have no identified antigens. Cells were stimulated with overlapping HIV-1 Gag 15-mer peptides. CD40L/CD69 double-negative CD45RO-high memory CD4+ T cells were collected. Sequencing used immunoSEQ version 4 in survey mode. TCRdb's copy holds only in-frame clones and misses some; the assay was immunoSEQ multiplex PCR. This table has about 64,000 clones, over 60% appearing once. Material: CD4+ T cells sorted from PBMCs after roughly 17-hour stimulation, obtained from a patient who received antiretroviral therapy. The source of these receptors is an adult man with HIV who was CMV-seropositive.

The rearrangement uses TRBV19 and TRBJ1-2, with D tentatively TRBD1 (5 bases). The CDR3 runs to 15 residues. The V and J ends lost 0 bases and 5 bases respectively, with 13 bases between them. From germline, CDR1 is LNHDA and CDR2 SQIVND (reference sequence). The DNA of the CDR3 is TGTGCCAGTAGTATAGACGGGACCAACATTTATGGCTACACCTTC. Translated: CASSIDGTNIYGYTF.

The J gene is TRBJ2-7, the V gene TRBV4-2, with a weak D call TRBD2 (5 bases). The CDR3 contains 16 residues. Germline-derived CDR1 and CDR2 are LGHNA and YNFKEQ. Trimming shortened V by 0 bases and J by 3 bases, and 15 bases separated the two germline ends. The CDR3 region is CASSQDLIGENYEQYF. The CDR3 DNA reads TGTGCCAGCAGCCAAGATCTTATCGGGGAGAACTACGAGCAGTACTTC.

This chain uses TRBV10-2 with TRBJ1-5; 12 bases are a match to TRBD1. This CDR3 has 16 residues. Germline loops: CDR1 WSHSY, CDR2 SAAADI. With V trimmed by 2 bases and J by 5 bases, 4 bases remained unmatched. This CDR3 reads CASSEEGQGAHQPQHF. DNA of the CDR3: TGCGCCAGCAGTGAGGAGGGACAGGGGGCGCATCAGCCCCAGCATTTT.

The DNA for the CDR3 is TGTGCCAGCAGCCAAGGGACAGGGGGAAGCACCGGGGAGCTGTTTTTT. Translated: CASSQGTGGSTGELFF. This chain uses TRBV3-1 (or the pseudogene TRBV3-2) with TRBJ2-2, with 10 bases aligning to TRBD1. The CDR3 contains 16 residues. Germline CDR1 reads LGHDT; CDR2 reads YNNKEL (reference sequence). The ends lost 1 base at V and 4 bases at J; junction bases unmatched: 3.

The DNA for the CDR3 is TGTGCCAGCAGTTCGACAGGGAACACTGAAGCTTTCTTT. This codes for CASSSTGNTEAFF. The V gene is TRBV6-6, the J gene TRBJ1-1; perhaps TRBD1 as D (6 bases). CDR3 length equals 13 residues. CDR1 is MNHNY, CDR2 SVGAGI, per germline (reference sequence). V was clipped by 4 bases and J by 1 base, with 7 bases between them.

The CDR3 sequence is CASSIDRGRTMDTQYF. The CDR3 DNA reads TGTGCCAGTAGTATAGATCGAGGGCGAACGATGGATACGCAGTATTTT. This chain joins TRBV19 and TRBJ2-3, with D possibly matching TRBD2 (5 bases). With 0 bases removed from V and 6 bases from J, the gap between germline ends came to 16 bases. The germline V gene encodes CDR1 LNHDA and CDR2 SQIVND (reference sequence). The CDR3 runs 16 residues.

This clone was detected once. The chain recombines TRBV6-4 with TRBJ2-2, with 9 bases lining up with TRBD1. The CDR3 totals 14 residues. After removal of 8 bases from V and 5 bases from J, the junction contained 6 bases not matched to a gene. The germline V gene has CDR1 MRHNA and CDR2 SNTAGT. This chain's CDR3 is CASQGQGGTGELFF. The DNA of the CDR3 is TGTGCCAGCCAGGGACAGGGAGGAACCGGGGAGCTGTTTTTT.

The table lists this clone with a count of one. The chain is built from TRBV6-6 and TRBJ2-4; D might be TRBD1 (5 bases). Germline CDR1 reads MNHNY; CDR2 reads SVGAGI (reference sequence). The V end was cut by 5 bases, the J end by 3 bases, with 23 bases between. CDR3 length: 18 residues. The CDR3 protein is CASSPPREGDWGKNIQYF. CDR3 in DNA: TGTGCCAGCAGTCCCCCCAGGGAAGGGGATTGGGGCAAAAACATTCAGTACTTC.

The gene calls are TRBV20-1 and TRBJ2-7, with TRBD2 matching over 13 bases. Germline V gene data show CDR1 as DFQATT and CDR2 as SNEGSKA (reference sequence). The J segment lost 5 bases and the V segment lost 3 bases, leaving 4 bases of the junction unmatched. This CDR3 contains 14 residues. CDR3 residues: CSASGGLAGNEQYF. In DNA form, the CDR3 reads TGCAGTGCTAGTGGGGGACTAGCGGGGAACGAGCAGTACTTC.

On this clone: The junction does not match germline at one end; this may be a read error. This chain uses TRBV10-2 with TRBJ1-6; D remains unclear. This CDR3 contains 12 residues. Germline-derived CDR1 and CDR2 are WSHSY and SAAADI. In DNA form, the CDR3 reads TGCGCCAGCAGTGAGTCAAGGACGGCGAACCTATTT. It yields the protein CASSESRTANLF.

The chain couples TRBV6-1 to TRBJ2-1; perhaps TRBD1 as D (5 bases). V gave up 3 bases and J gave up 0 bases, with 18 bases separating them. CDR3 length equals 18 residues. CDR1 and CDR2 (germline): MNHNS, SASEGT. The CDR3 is CASSEEGARGRSYNEQFF. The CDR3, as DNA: TGTGCCAGCAGTGAGGAAGGGGCTCGTGGTCGCTCCTACAATGAGCAGTTCTTC.

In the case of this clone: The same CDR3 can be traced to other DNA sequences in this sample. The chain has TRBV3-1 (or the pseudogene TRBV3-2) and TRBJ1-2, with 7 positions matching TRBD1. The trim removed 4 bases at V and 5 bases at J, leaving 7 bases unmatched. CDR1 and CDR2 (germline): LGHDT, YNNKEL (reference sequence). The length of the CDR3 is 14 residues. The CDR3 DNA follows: TGTGCCAGCAGCCCAGGGGGAGGAGGTTATGGCTACACCTTC. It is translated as CASSPGGGGYGYTF.

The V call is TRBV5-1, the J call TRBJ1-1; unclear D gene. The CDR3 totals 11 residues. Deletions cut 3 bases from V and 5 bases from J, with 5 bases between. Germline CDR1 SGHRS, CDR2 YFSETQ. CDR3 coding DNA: TGCGCCAGCAGCTCACGAACTGAAGCTTTCTTT. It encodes CASSSRTEAFF. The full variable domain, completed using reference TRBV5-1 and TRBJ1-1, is KAGVTQTPRYLIKTRGQQVTLSCSPISGHRSVSWYQQTPGQGLQFLFEYFSETQRNKGNFPGRFSGRQFSNSRSEMNVSTLELGDSALYLCASSSRTEAFFGQGTRLTVV.

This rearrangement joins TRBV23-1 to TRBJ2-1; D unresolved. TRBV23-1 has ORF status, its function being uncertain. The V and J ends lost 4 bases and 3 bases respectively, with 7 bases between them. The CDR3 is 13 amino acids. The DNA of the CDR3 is TGCGCCAGCAGTCGCGACGGCTACAATGAGCAGTTCTTC. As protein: CASSRDGYNEQFF.

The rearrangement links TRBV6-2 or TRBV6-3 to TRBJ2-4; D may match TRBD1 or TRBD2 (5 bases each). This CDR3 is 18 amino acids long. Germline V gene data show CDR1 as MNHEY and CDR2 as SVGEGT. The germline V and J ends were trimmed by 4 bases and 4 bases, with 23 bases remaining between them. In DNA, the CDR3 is TGTGCCAGCAGTTCACTGCCCGGGGAGACCCCAGGGAAAAACATTCAGTACTTC. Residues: CASSSLPGETPGKNIQYF.

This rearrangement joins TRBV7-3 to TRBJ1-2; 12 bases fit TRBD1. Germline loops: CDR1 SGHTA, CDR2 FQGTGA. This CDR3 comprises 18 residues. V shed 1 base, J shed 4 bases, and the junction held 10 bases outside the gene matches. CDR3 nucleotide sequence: TGTGCCAGCAGCTTAAATGGGTATAGGGGACAGGGGGCCTATGGCTACACCTTC. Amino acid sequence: CASSLNGYRGQGAYGYTF.

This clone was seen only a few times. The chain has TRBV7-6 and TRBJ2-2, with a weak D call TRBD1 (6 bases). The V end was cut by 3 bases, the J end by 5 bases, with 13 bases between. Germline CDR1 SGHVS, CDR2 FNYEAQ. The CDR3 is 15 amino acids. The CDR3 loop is CASSLGPTGTGELFF. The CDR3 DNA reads TGTGCCAGCAGCTTGGGCCCAACAGGGACCGGGGAGCTGTTTTTT.

The CDR3 DNA sequence: TGCGCCAGCAGCCAAGAAAACCGGGGCTACACCTTC. Translating it yields CASSQENRGYTF. The chain joins TRBV4-1 to TRBJ1-2, with D unclear. CDR1 and CDR2 (germline): MGHRA, YSYEKL. Trimming pared 0 bases from V and 8 bases from J, leaving 7 bases between. The CDR3 covers 12 residues.

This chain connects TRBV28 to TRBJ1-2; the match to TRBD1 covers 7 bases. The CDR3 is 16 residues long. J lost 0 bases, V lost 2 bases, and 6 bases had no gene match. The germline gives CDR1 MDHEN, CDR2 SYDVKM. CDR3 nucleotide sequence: TGTGCCAGCAGTTTACCCGGACAGGCCGCTAACTATGGCTACACCTTC. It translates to CASSLPGQAANYGYTF.

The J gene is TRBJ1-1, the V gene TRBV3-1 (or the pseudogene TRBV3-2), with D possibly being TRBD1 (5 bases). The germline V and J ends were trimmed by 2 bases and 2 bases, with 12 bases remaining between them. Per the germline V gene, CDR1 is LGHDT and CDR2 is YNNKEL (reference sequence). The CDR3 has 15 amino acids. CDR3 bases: TGTGCCAGCAGCCAACAACCCACAGGAAACACTGAAGCTTTCTTT. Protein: CASSQQPTGNTEAFF.

CDR3 residues: CASSQGRGVKVETQYF. The CDR3 DNA reads as TGTGCCAGCAGCCAGGGCAGGGGAGTAAAGGTGGAGACCCAGTACTTC. The rearrangement uses TRBV7-7 and TRBJ2-5, with a possible D match to TRBD1 (6 bases). Trimming left V 5 bases short and J 5 bases short, with 21 bases between. This CDR3 comprises 16 residues. The V gene's germline CDR1 is SSHAT and CDR2 FNYEAQ (reference sequence). Full variable domain (rest looked up from reference TRBV7-7 and TRBJ2-5): GAGVSQSPRYKVTKRGQDVTLRCDPISSHATLYWYQQALGQGPEFLTYFNYEAQPDKSGLPSDRFSAERPEGSISTLTIQRTEQRDSAMYRCASSQGRGVKVETQYFGPGTRLLVL.

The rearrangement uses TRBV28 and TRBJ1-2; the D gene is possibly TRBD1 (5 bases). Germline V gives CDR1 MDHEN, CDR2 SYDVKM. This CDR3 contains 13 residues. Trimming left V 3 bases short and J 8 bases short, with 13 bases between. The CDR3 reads CASSFQGIYGYTF. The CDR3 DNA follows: TGTGCCAGCAGTTTCCAGGGAATCTACGGCTACACCTTC.

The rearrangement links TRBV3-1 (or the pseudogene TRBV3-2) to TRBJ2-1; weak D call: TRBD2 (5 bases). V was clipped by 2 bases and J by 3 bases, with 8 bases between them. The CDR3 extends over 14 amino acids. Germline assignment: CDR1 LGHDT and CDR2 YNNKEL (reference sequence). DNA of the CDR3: TGTGCCAGCAGCCAAAGGACTCTCTACAATGAGCAGTTCTTC. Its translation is CASSQRTLYNEQFF.

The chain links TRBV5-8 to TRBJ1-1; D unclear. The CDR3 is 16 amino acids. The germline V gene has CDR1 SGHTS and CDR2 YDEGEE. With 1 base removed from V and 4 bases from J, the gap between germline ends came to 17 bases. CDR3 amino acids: CASSLRLRGRSTEAFF. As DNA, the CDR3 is TGTGCCAGCAGCTTGAGGCTTCGGGGAAGGAGCACTGAAGCTTTCTTT.

This chain's CDR3 is CASSSGRGNQPQHF. The CDR3 DNA reads as TGTGCCAGCAGCTCCGGAAGAGGCAATCAGCCCCAGCATTTT. The rearrangement uses TRBV11-2 and TRBJ1-5; D gene ambiguous. The CDR3 consists of 14 residues. From germline, CDR1 is SGHAT and CDR2 FQNNGV. The V and J ends lost 4 bases and 2 bases respectively, with 9 bases between them.